The 6 T cell receptor beta chains below come from one sample, sequenced in a study of OX40 agonist ivuxolimab in advanced cancers. The repertoire was sequenced with immunoSEQ multiplex PCR; TCRdb's copy has only in-frame clones and lacks some. The data show tens of thousands of clones, with more than 70% seen just once and about 2.4% held by the top ten. The sample in question was CD4+ or CD8+ T cells sorted from blood, obtained in a trial of the OX40 agonist ivuxolimab. These receptors came from an adult with an advanced solid tumor such as melanoma, head and neck, liver or kidney cancer.

This clone was recorded only once. The rearrangement joins TRBV18 to TRBJ2-5; weak D call: TRBD1 (6 bases). Trimming took 1 base from V and 5 from J, leaving 14 bases between them. CDR3 length equals 15 residues. The germline V gene has CDR1 KGHSH and CDR2 LQKENI. CDR3 sequence (DNA): TGTGCCAGCTCACCACAACAGGGATTAGGGGAGACCCAGTACTTC. It is translated as CASSPQQGLGETQYF.

CDR3 nucleotide sequence: TGCGCCAGCAGCAATGACAGCTCTGGGGCCAACGTCCTGACTTTC. It yields the protein CASSNDSSGANVLTF. The genes are TRBV5-1 and TRBJ2-6; the D gene is possibly TRBD1 (5 bases). CDR1 and CDR2 from the germline V gene are SGHRS and YFSETQ. This CDR3 is 15 amino acids long. Deletions cut 4 bases from V and 0 bases from J, with 8 bases between. The full variable domain, in which reference TRBV5-1 and TRBJ2-6 provide the parts outside the CDR3, is KAGVTQTPRYLIKTRGQQVTLSCSPISGHRSVSWYQQTPGQGLQFLFEYFSETQRNKGNFPGRFSGRQFSNSRSEMNVSTLELGDSALYLCASSNDSSGANVLTFGAGSRLTVL.

This chain links TRBV11-2 with TRBJ2-7; D might be TRBD2 (6 bases). The CDR3 has 18 amino acids. The germline V gene encodes CDR1 SGHAT and CDR2 FQNNGV. Trimming removed 3 bases at V and 2 bases at J, with 23 bases between. CDR3 sequence reads: CASSLGRLAGASAYEQYF. CDR3 nucleotide sequence: TGTGCCAGCAGCTTGGGACGACTTGCTGGAGCTAGCGCCTACGAGCAGTACTTC.

The V and J genes are TRBV6-1 and TRBJ1-2; 9 bases map to TRBD1. Trimming removed 4 bases from V and 7 bases from J; junction bases left unmatched: 7. CDR1 and CDR2 (germline): MNHNS, SASEGT. The CDR3 is 14 amino acids. The CDR3 loop reads CASSAVPGQGGYTF. As DNA, the CDR3 is TGTGCCAGCAGTGCAGTCCCGGGACAGGGTGGCTACACCTTC.

V is TRBV30 and J is TRBJ1-1; 10 bases are a match to TRBD1. The CDR3 consists of 13 residues. J lost 3 bases, V lost 5 bases, and 3 bases had no gene match. Germline CDR1 reads GTSNPN; CDR2 reads SVGIG (reference sequence). The CDR3, as DNA: TGTGCCTGGTCCGGGACAGGGGACACTGAAGCTTTCTTT. The encoded protein is CAWSGTGDTEAFF.

J is TRBJ2-1 and V is TRBV14; 9 bases are a match to TRBD2. V lost 0 bases and J lost 0; bases outside the gene matches: 6. The germline V gene encodes CDR1 SGHDN and CDR2 FVKESK. The CDR3 extends over 18 amino acids. Here the CDR3 reads CASSQDWNSGSSYNEQFF. CDR3 bases: TGTGCCAGCAGCCAAGATTGGAATAGCGGGAGCTCCTACAATGAGCAGTTCTTC.